The 18 T cell receptor beta chains presented below share a single source sample, sequenced in a study of cytomegalovirus exposure and HLA in healthy donors. Assay used: immunoSEQ multiplex PCR; TCRdb lists only in-frame clones, some missing. The data show about 200,000 clones, roughly 88% seen once. Source material: PBMCs. The source is a woman in her thirties in good health and CMV-seropositive.

CDR3 coding DNA: TGTGCCAGCAGCCCAGGGGGGAATGAGCAGTTCTTC. Protein product: CASSPGGNEQFF. V is TRBV9 and J is TRBJ2-1, with D possibly matching TRBD1 (7 bases). Per germline, CDR1 SGDLS and CDR2 YYNGEE. V lost 4 bases and J lost 7, with 9 bases in between. The CDR3 runs 12 residues.

This clone was seen only a few times. The rearrangement uses TRBV29-1 and TRBJ1-2, with TRBD1 matching over 9 bases. V lost 7 bases to trimming and J lost 7 bases; unmatched junction nucleotides: 7. Germline V gene data show CDR1 as SQVTM and CDR2 as ANQGSEA. This CDR3 is built from 12 residues. CDR3 sequence reads: CSGGTGLFGYTF. CDR3 bases: TGCAGCGGCGGGACAGGGCTCTTTGGCTACACCTTC.

The genes are TRBV6-1 and TRBJ2-1; D possibly corresponds to TRBD1 (6 bases). Germline V gene lookup returns CDR1 MNHNS and CDR2 SASEGT. The CDR3 is made up of 12 amino acids. V was pared by 4 bases and J by 7 bases, with 8 bases between. Here the CDR3 reads CASSVRGNEQFF. The CDR3 bases are TGTGCCAGCAGTGTCAGGGGAAATGAGCAGTTCTTC.

The rearrangement links TRBV27 to TRBJ1-5, with D perhaps matching TRBD1 (6 bases). From germline, CDR1 is MNHEY and CDR2 SMNVEV (reference sequence). V was pared by 2 bases and J by 3 bases, with 8 bases between. This CDR3 comprises 14 residues. The CDR3 bases are TGTGCCAGCAGTTTAAGGGACACCAATCAGCCCCAGCATTTT. Translation gives CASSLRDTNQPQHF.

V usage is TRBV28 and J usage is TRBJ1-5, with TRBD1 matching over 9 bases. The V gene's germline CDR1 is MDHEN and CDR2 SYDVKM. The CDR3 runs 16 residues. The V and J ends lost 5 bases and 5 bases, in that order; junction bases with no gene match: 10. CDR3 residues: CASSHHPGQGYQPQHF. The CDR3, as DNA: TGTGCCAGCAGTCACCACCCGGGACAGGGATATCAGCCCCAGCATTTT.

Turning to this clone: A read error may account for a junction end that differs from germline. The J gene is TRBJ2-5, the V gene TRBV7-7, with 13 bases identical to TRBD2. The CDR3 consists of 16 residues. Per germline, CDR1 SSHAT and CDR2 FNYEAQ (reference sequence). This CDR3 is CASSFGTSGVQETQYF. The DNA of the CDR3 is TGTGCTAGCAGCTTCGGGACTAGCGGGGTCCAAGAGACCCAGTACTTC.

The rearrangement uses TRBV25-1 and TRBJ2-7; 13 bases align to TRBD2. CDR1 is MGHDK, CDR2 SYGVNS, per germline. The J segment lost 5 bases and the V segment lost 2 bases, leaving 3 bases of the junction unmatched. This CDR3 has 15 amino acids. The CDR3 reads CASSEGLAGAHEQYF. The CDR3 nucleotides read TGTGCCAGCAGTGAAGGACTAGCGGGAGCTCACGAGCAGTACTTC.

This sequence joins TRBV19 and TRBJ2-7; the match to TRBD1 covers 8 bases. J lost 5 bases, V lost 1 base, and 7 bases had no gene match. Per the germline V gene, CDR1 is LNHDA and CDR2 is SQIVND (reference sequence). This CDR3 has 15 residues. In nucleotides, the CDR3 is TGTGCCAGTAGTATAGTGGGCTCAGGGGGCAACGAGCAGTACTTC. It translates to CASSIVGSGGNEQYF. Combining the CDR3 with reference TRBV19 and TRBJ2-7 gives the whole variable domain DGGITQSPKYLFRKEGQNVTLSCEQNLNHDAMYWYRQDPGQGLRLIYYSQIVNDFQKGDIAEGYSVSREKKESFPLTVTSAQKNPTAFYLCASSIVGSGGNEQYFGPGTRLTVT.

V and J are TRBV6-6 and TRBJ1-5, with a weak D call TRBD1 (5 bases). With 6 bases removed from V and 0 bases from J, the gap between germline ends came to 9 bases. CDR1 and CDR2 from the germline V gene are MNHNY and SVGAGI (reference sequence). CDR3 length equals 14 residues. The CDR3 nucleotides read TGTGCCAGCAGGTCAGGGTATAGCAATCAGCCCCAGCATTTT. Translated, it gives CASRSGYSNQPQHF.

The chain links TRBV5-6 to TRBJ2-1; TRBD2 matches at 10 bases. The CDR3 spans 14 residues. V shed 6 bases, J shed 9 bases, and the junction held 9 bases outside the gene matches. Germline V gene lookup returns CDR1 SGHDT and CDR2 YYEEEE. The DNA for the CDR3 is TGTGCCAGCACCCGTGCAGCGGGAGGGCCTGAGCAGTTCTTC. It translates to CASTRAAGGPEQFF.

The genes are TRBV19 and TRBJ2-5, with no clear D. Trimming took off 5 bases at V and 3 bases at J, with 10 bases between the two ends. There are 13 residues in the CDR3. CDR1 LNHDA and CDR2 SQIVND come from the germline V gene (reference sequence). The DNA of the CDR3 is TGTGCCAGTAGTTTTGTTCTCGAAGAGACCCAGTACTTC. Its protein product is CASSFVLEETQYF.

V and J are TRBV7-9 and TRBJ2-6, with 9 bases aligning to TRBD1. V was clipped by 9 bases and J by 3 bases; unmatched bases: 9. This CDR3 contains 16 residues. Germline V gene sequence: CDR1 SEHNR, CDR2 FQNEAQ (reference sequence). The DNA for the CDR3 is TGTGCCAGTAGCCGGGACAGGGTAGGTGGGGCCAACGTCCTGACTTTC. Translating gives CASSRDRVGGANVLTF.

The chain links TRBV15 to TRBJ1-2, with D unclear. The V gene lost 0 bases and the J gene lost 4 bases, with 18 bases spanning the gap. Looked up from germline, CDR1 is LNHNV and CDR2 is YYDKDF (reference sequence). This CDR3 comprises 17 residues. Here the CDR3 reads CATSRDGGRDESYGYTF. Here the CDR3 DNA reads TGTGCCACCAGCAGAGATGGAGGAAGAGATGAGAGCTATGGCTACACCTTC.

The rearrangement uses TRBV6-1 and TRBJ2-2; 9 bases are shared with TRBD2. CDR1 is MNHNS and CDR2 is SASEGT in the germline V gene. The J segment lost 13 bases and the V segment lost 4 bases, leaving 7 bases of the junction unmatched. This CDR3 comprises 13 residues. This chain's CDR3 is CASSASGILGLFF. CDR3 DNA sequence: TGTGCCAGCAGTGCTAGCGGGATTCTCGGGCTGTTTTTT.

The gene calls are TRBV13 and TRBJ1-4; 11 bases are a match to TRBD1. This CDR3 has 15 residues. V was clipped by 5 bases and J by 8 bases; unmatched bases: 7. The V gene's germline CDR1 is PRHDT and CDR2 FYEKMQ (reference sequence). The DNA for the CDR3 is TGTGCCAGCAGCCAATCGGACAGGGGGCGCGAAAAACTGTTTTTT. Translated, it gives CASSQSDRGREKLFF.

For this clone: A junction boundary mismatches the germline segment, possibly from a read error. The chain has TRBV9 and TRBJ1-2; unclear D gene. Looked up from germline, CDR1 is SGDLS and CDR2 is YYNGEE. The length of the CDR3 is 15 residues. CDR3 in DNA: TGTGCCAGCAGCGTAGGGGTATCCACTAACTATGGCTACACCTTT. Protein product: CASSVGVSTNYGYTF.

The chain's CDR3 is CASSLWAGSTDTQYF. DNA for the CDR3: TGTGCCAGCAGCTTGTGGGCAGGGAGCACAGATACGCAGTATTTT. This chain joins TRBV5-6 and TRBJ2-3; TRBD1 might be the D (5 bases). The CDR3 length is 15 residues. The ends were cut back, 1 base at V and 0 bases at J, with 9 bases in the middle. Germline V lookup: CDR1 SGHDT, CDR2 YYEEEE.

This clone was detected a few times. V gene TRBV6-5 combines with J gene TRBJ1-5; no definite D call. This CDR3 contains 14 residues. Germline CDR1 reads MNHEY; CDR2 reads SVGAGI. V was shortened by 2 bases and J by 5 bases, with 10 bases between the two germline ends. The chain's CDR3 is CASSYSSDYQPQHF. The CDR3 region has the DNA TGTGCCAGCAGTTACAGTTCAGACTATCAGCCCCAGCATTTT.